The 15 T cell receptor beta chains below all came from one sample that was sequenced in a study of blood T cell repertoires in COVID-19. Measured with immunoSEQ multiplex PCR; TCRdb has only the in-frame clones, and not every one. The sample contains about 9,900 clones, 80% to 85% of which appear only once. The sequencing sample was made of peripheral blood. The source of these receptors is a man in his sixties with active COVID-19.

This clone was observed a single time. The gene calls are TRBV2 and TRBJ1-6; tentative D call: TRBD1 (5 bases). Trimming shortened V by 4 bases and J by 9 bases, and 19 bases separated the two germline ends. The CDR3 loop spans 16 amino acids. Germline lookup yields CDR1 SNHLY and CDR2 FYNNEI. CDR3 nucleotides: TGTGCCAGCAGTGGCGGGCAGGCGGGGGAGGGTTCACCCCTCCACTTT. Residues: CASSGGQAGEGSPLHF. The full variable domain, with the rest looked up from reference TRBV2 and TRBJ1-6, is EPEVTQTPSHQVTQMGQEVILRCVPISNHLYFYWYRQILGQKVEFLVSFYNNEISEKSEIFDDQFSVERPDGSNFTLKIRSTKLEDSAMYFCASSGGQAGEGSPLHFGNGTRLTVT.

This rearrangement joins TRBV12-3 or TRBV12-4 to TRBJ1-1, with D possibly matching TRBD1 (5 bases). This CDR3 contains 13 residues. Deletions cut 3 bases from V and 4 bases from J, with 9 bases between. The CDR3 is CASSFSRVTEAFF. CDR3 nucleotides: TGTGCCAGCAGTTTCTCCAGGGTCACTGAAGCTTTCTTT.

The CDR3 DNA is TGCGCCAGCAGTGAGTCGGCTAGCGGGGGTGGGGAGCAGTTCTTC. Its translation is CASSESASGGGEQFF. V gene TRBV10-2 combines with J gene TRBJ2-1, with 10 nucleotides matching TRBD2. Trimming cost V 0 bases and J 10 bases; bases outside gene matches: 6. This CDR3 region has 15 residues. The germline V gene has CDR1 WSHSY and CDR2 SAAADI.

This chain joins TRBV5-5 and TRBJ2-2; the D gene is possibly TRBD2 (5 bases). This CDR3 has 17 amino acids. Trimming took 4 bases from V and 6 from J, leaving 22 bases between them. CDR1 is SGHKS and CDR2 is YYEKEE in the germline V gene (reference sequence). CDR3 region: CASSAMGGSSMAGELFF. CDR3 bases: TGTGCCAGCAGCGCAATGGGTGGGAGTAGTATGGCCGGGGAGCTGTTTTTT.

The CDR3, as DNA: TGTGCCAGCAGTGAACGAAGCGGGAGCTACAATGAGCAGTTCTTC. This translates into CASSERSGSYNEQFF. V and J are TRBV6-4 and TRBJ2-1; 8 nucleotides agree with TRBD2. Trimming at V came to 3 bases and at J to 3 bases, leaving 4 bases not matched to a gene. Germline-derived CDR1 and CDR2 are MRHNA and SNTAGT. The CDR3 extends over 15 amino acids.

V usage is TRBV4-2 and J usage is TRBJ1-2; unclear D gene. The CDR3 totals 13 residues. Germline V gene sequence: CDR1 LGHNA, CDR2 YNFKEQ. The germline V and J ends were trimmed by 0 bases and 4 bases, with 6 bases remaining between them. This chain's CDR3 is CASSQDRGYGYTF. The CDR3 bases are TGTGCCAGCAGCCAAGATCGGGGCTATGGCTACACCTTC.

The rearrangement joins TRBV11-2 to TRBJ2-7, with D perhaps matching TRBD2 (5 bases). CDR1 is SGHAT and CDR2 is FQNNGV in the germline V gene. The CDR3 is made up of 15 amino acids. The V end was cut by 0 bases, the J end by 2 bases, with 11 bases between. In DNA form, the CDR3 reads TGTGCCAGCAGCTTAGACGGAGGCCCGACCTACGAGCAGTACTTC. Protein: CASSLDGGPTYEQYF. The entire variable domain, with the rest obtained from reference TRBV11-2 and TRBJ2-7, is as follows: EAGVAQSPRYKIIEKRQSVAFWCNPISGHATLYWYQQILGQGPKLLIQFQNNGVVDDSQLPKDRFSAERLKGVDSTLKIQPAKLEDSAVYLCASSLDGGPTYEQYFGPGTRLTVT.

The V and J genes are TRBV2 and TRBJ1-1, with D unclear. Trimming left V 8 bases short and J 7 bases short, with 11 bases between. The CDR3 consists of 11 residues. Per germline, CDR1 SNHLY and CDR2 FYNNEI. The CDR3 loop reads CASGVGGEAFF. DNA of the CDR3: TGTGCCAGCGGCGTGGGAGGTGAAGCTTTCTTT.

The chain combines TRBV6-5 with TRBJ2-1, with a weak D call TRBD1 (6 bases). Per germline, CDR1 MNHEY and CDR2 SVGAGI. V lost 7 bases, J lost 0 bases, and 13 bases lay in between. The CDR3 is 15 residues long. CDR3: CASIGQFSSYNEQFF. The CDR3 nucleotides are TGTGCCAGCATAGGACAGTTTAGCTCCTACAATGAGCAGTTCTTC.

The rearrangement joins TRBV6-2 or TRBV6-3 to TRBJ2-3, with 10 nucleotides matching TRBD2. Germline CDR1 and CDR2: MNHEY and SVGEGT. The ends lost 5 bases at V and 2 bases at J; junction bases unmatched: 10. The CDR3 covers 17 residues. The CDR3 region is CASSPLTSGKNTDTQYF. CDR3 DNA sequence: TGTGCCAGCAGTCCCCTCACTAGCGGGAAGAACACAGATACGCAGTATTTT.

CDR3 region: CASSQGLTTLSSYEQYF. CDR3 nucleotides: TGTGCCAGCAGCCAGGGTCTGACGACTTTGAGCTCCTACGAGCAGTACTTC. The chain has TRBV11-2 and TRBJ2-7, with D tentatively TRBD1 (5 bases). CDR3 size: 17 residues. Per germline, CDR1 SGHAT and CDR2 FQNNGV. Trimming removed 5 bases at V and 0 bases at J, with 20 bases between.

The chain recombines TRBV30 with TRBJ2-5; 7 bases align to TRBD2. V lost 0 bases and J lost 5; bases outside the gene matches: 3. The germline V gene encodes CDR1 GTSNPN and CDR2 SVGIG (reference sequence). CDR3 length equals 13 residues. The CDR3 is CAWSVSGAETQYF. CDR3 DNA sequence: TGTGCCTGGAGTGTAAGCGGGGCGGAGACCCAGTACTTC. The full variable domain, its missing parts supplied by reference TRBV30 and TRBJ2-5, is SQTIHQWPATLVQPVGSPLSLECTVEGTSNPNLYWYRQAAGRGLQLLFYSVGIGQISSEVPQNLSASRPQDRQFILSSKKLLLSDSGFYLCAWSVSGAETQYFGPGTRLLVL.

The J gene is TRBJ1-6, the V gene TRBV7-9; the match to TRBD1 covers 11 bases. The trim removed 5 bases at V and 4 bases at J, leaving 7 bases unmatched. The germline V gene encodes CDR1 SEHNR and CDR2 FQNEAQ (reference sequence). CDR3 length: 17 amino acids. The DNA of the CDR3 is TGTGCCAGCAGCAAGGCCGGGACAGGGGGATATAATTCACCCCTCCACTTT. As protein: CASSKAGTGGYNSPLHF.

The rearrangement uses TRBV20-1 and TRBJ2-7; D perhaps matches TRBD2 (5 bases). CDR3 size: 11 residues. The germline CDR1 and CDR2 sequences are DFQATT and SNEGSKA (reference sequence). Between the trimmed V and J ends, which lost 6 bases and 7 bases, there was a span of 13 bases. The CDR3 loop is CSATRTGEQYF. CDR3 DNA: TGCAGTGCCACTAGGACGGGAGAGCAGTACTTC.

This clone has only one observation. The gene calls are TRBV7-2 and TRBJ1-1; the D gene is possibly TRBD1 (5 bases). The germline CDR1 and CDR2 sequences are SGHTA and FQGNSA. The V end lost 5 bases, the J end lost 1 base, and 17 bases lay between the germline ends. This CDR3 region has 16 residues. The CDR3 reads CASSQHSGAKNTEAFF. DNA of the CDR3: TGTGCCAGCAGCCAGCACAGCGGGGCTAAGAACACTGAAGCTTTCTTT.